This section outlines one TCR beta chain sequence together with its context. The target antigen is unknown. Deletions cut 3 bases from V and 5 bases from J, with 15 bases between. The germline CDR1 and CDR2 sequences are SGHRS and YFSETQ. The CDR3 runs 14 residues. The source of the sample is a study of T-cell reconstitution after alpha-beta-depleted transplantation in children. Study results and caveats: Several hundred rapidly expanded clones from non-depleted graft cells reportedly supplied alpha-beta T cells about two months post-transplant. From newly produced T cells came most of the T-cell counts and diversity one year after transplant.

The TCRbeta library was prepared with unique molecular identifiers. TCRdb reprocessed the PCR reads via MiXCR and lists one record per CDR3 protein. The data show approximately 400,000 distinct CDR3 sequences, with 16% seen just once and roughly 27% held by the top ten. Source: PBMCs, mostly from graft donor cells, taken 360 days after TCRalphabeta/CD19-depleted stem cell transplant. V and J are TRBV5-1 and TRBJ2-7; D may be TRBD2 (5 bases). This clonotype was sampled from a boy under two years old who had a stem cell transplant for Wiskott-Aldrich syndrome, so the T cells may come from the graft donor. DNA for the CDR3: TGCGCCAGCAGCTCGGACTCGCGGAGCAACGAGCAGTACTTC. Its protein is CASSSDSRSNEQYF.